The rows below give T cell receptor beta chains drawn from one sample of a study of cytomegalovirus exposure and HLA in healthy donors. TCRdb keeps only in-frame clones here, not all; method: immunoSEQ multiplex PCR. The sample lists about 91,000 clones; around nine tenths were seen once. Sequencing was carried out using PBMCs. The receptors derive from a man under 40 in good health and CMV-seropositive. CDR3s leave out the opening cysteine and the closing phenylalanine or tryptophan.

V	J	CDR3
TRBV27	TRBJ2-7	ASSTHPAGGYEQY
TRBV4-1	TRBJ2-7	ASSQEKRGGSHEQY
TRBV4-1	TRBJ2-3	ASSQERAGGPADTQY
TRBV28	TRBJ2-3	ASSLALEGTDTQY
TRBV6-6	TRBJ1-5	ASSTTGGGNQPQH
TRBV27	TRBJ2-5	GRRDSETQY
TRBV28	TRBJ1-1	ASSLLDRENTEAF
TRBV27	TRBJ2-7	ASRTNSGSGVEQY
TRBV6-1	TRBJ1-5	ASSTTGADQPQH
TRBV10-3	TRBJ2-7	AIRGQEIAEQY
TRBV19	TRBJ1-1	ASSMGTGFNTEAF